A selection of T cell receptor beta chains follows, all from one sample in a study of T cells in Graves' hyperthyroidism and ophthalmopathy. TCRdb reanalysed the multiplex PCR reads using MiXCR and keeps one entry per CDR3 protein. The data show approximately 710,000 distinct CDR3 sequences, roughly a sixth seen once. Source material: blood. These receptors were collected from a man over 45 with Graves' hyperthyroidism. Both conserved end residues are trimmed from each CDR3.

length,V,J,CDR3
13,TRBV20-1,TRBJ2-7,SARRGEGPKYEQY
12,TRBV19,TRBJ2-7,ASSEAAGTYEQY
10,TRBV29-1,TRBJ2-7,SVEESSYEQY
11,TRBV5-1,TRBJ2-1,ASSLQDANEQF
13,TRBV28,TRBJ2-3,ASLNGPGETDTQY
11,TRBV28,TRBJ2-7,ASSPSTAYEQY
13,TRBV14,TRBJ2-7,ASSPRDRSSYEQY
11,TRBV27,TRBJ2-7,ASSPTSVYEQY
11,TRBV28,TRBJ1-2,ASSLKTVYGYT
15,TRBV25-1,TRBJ2-1,ASSDRRLAGAYNEQF
13,TRBV24-1,TRBJ2-5,ATSEYGLGGETQY
13,TRBV6-1,TRBJ1-1,ASSDPARVVSGAF
14,TRBV11-1,TRBJ2-1,ASSLNRAGRLNEQF
10,TRBV20-1,TRBJ2-7,SAPGAGDEQY
13,TRBV19,TRBJ1-3,ASSPRPETGNTIY